This TCR beta chain is from a study of OX40 agonist ivuxolimab in advanced cancers. Study-wide context: Melanoma, hepatocellular carcinoma, head and neck or renal cell cancer occurred in dose-escalation patients. Whole-study results and caveats: Among expanded peripheral T cells, antigen specificity went undetermined.

Profiling relied on immunoSEQ multiplex PCR, and the TCRdb table lists in-frame clones only, not all of them. This sample has 25,000 or so clones; 80% to 85% occur once, and the top ten carry around 13%. With respect to this clone: What it binds is not known.

V shed 3 bases, J shed 2 bases, and the junction held 8 bases outside the gene matches. CDR3 length: 18 residues. CDR1 is SNHLY and CDR2 is FYNNEI in the germline V gene. The sequenced sample was CD4+ or CD8+ T cells sorted from blood, obtained in a trial of the OX40 agonist ivuxolimab. The TCR originated in an adult with an advanced solid tumor such as melanoma, head and neck, liver or kidney cancer. The chain combines TRBV2 with TRBJ2-1; TRBD2 agrees at 12 bases. In DNA form, the CDR3 reads TGTGCCAGCAGTGATCCTAGCGGGGGGGCGATCCCCTACAATGAGCAGTTCTTC. Its translation is CASSDPSGGAIPYNEQFF.